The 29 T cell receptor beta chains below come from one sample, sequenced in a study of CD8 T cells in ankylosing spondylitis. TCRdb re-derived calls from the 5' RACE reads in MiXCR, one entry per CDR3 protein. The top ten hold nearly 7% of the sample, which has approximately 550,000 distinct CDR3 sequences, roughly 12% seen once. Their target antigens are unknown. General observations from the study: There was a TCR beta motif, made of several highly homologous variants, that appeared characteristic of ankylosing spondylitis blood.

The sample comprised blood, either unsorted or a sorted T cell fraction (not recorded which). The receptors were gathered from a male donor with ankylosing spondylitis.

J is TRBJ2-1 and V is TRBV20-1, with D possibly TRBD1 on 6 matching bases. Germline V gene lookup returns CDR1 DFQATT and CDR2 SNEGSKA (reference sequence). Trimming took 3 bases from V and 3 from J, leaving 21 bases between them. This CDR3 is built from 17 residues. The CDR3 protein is CSASRGASRAFYNEQFF. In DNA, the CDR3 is TGCAGTGCTAGCAGGGGAGCCTCGAGGGCTTTCTACAATGAGCAGTTCTTC.

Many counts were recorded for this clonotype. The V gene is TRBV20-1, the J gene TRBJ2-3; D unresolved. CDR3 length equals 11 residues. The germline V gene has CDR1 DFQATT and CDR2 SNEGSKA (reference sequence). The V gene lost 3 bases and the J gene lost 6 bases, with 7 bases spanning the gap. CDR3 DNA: TGCAGTGCTAGTACCGGGGATACGCAGTATTTT. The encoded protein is CSASTGDTQYF.

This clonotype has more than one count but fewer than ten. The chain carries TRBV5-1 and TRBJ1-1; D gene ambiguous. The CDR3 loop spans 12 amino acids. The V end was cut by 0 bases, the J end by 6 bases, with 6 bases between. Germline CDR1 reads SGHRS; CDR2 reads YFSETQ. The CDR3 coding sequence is TGCGCCAGCAGCTTGGACCAGGCTGAAGCTTTCTTT. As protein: CASSLDQAEAFF.

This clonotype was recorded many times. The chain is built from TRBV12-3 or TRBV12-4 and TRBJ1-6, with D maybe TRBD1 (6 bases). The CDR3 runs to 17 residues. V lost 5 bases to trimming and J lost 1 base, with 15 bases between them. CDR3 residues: CASSVVRGASYNSPLHF. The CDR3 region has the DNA TGTGCCAGCAGTGTCGTGAGGGGGGCTTCCTATAATTCACCCCTCCACTTT.

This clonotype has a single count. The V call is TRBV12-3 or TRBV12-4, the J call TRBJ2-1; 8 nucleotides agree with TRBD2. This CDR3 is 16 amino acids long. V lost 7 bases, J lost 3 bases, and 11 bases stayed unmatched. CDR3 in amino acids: CASTLISGGSYNEQFF. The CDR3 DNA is TGTGCCAGCACCCTCATCTCGGGGGGGAGCTACAATGAGCAGTTCTTC.

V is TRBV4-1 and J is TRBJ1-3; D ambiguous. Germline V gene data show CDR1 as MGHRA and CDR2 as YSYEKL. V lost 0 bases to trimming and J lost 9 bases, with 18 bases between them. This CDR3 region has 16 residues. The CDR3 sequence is CASSQDRWTPDGTIYF. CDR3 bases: TGCGCCAGCAGCCAAGATAGATGGACCCCCGATGGCACCATATATTTT.

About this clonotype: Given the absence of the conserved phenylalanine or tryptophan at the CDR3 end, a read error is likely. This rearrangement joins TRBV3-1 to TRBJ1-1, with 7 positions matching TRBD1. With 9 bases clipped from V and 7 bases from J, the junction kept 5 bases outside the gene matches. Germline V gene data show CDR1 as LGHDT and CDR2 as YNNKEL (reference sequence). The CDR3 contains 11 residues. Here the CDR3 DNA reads TGTGCCAGTCGGGCAGGGGGTGAAGCTTTCTCT. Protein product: CASRAGGEAFS.

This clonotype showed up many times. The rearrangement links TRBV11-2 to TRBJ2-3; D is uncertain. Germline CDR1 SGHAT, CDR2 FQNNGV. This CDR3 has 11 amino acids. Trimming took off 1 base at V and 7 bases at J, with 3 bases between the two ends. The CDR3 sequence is CASSLANTQYF. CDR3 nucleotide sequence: TGTGCCAGCAGCTTAGCGAATACGCAGTATTTT.

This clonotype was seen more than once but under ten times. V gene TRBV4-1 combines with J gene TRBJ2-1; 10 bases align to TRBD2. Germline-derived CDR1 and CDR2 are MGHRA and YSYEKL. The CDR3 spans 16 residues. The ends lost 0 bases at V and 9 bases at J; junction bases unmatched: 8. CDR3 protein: CASSQEGGVAGGEQFF. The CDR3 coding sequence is TGCGCCAGCAGCCAAGAGGGGGGGGTAGCGGGAGGTGAGCAGTTCTTC.

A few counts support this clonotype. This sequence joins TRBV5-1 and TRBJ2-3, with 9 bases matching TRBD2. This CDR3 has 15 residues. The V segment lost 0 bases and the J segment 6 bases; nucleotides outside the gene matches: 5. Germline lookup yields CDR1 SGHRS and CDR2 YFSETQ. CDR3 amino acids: CASSLGGLAKDTQYF. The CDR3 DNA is TGCGCCAGCAGCTTGGGGGGACTAGCTAAGGATACGCAGTATTTT.

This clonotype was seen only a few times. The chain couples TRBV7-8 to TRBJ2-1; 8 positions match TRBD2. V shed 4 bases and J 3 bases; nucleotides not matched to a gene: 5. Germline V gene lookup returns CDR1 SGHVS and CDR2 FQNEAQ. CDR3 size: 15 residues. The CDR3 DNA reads TGTGCCAGCAGCTGGACGGGAGGGTACTACAATGAGCAGTTCTTC. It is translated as CASSWTGGYYNEQFF.

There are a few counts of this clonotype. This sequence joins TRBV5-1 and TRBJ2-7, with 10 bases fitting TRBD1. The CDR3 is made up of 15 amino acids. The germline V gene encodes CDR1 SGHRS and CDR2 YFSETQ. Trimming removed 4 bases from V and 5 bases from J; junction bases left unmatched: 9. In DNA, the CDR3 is TGCGCCAGCAGCCCTAGAACCGGACAGGGGGACGAGCAGTACTTC. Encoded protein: CASSPRTGQGDEQYF. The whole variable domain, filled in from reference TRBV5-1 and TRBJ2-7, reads KAGVTQTPRYLIKTRGQQVTLSCSPISGHRSVSWYQQTPGQGLQFLFEYFSETQRNKGNFPGRFSGRQFSNSRSEMNVSTLELGDSALYLCASSPRTGQGDEQYFGPGTRLTVT.

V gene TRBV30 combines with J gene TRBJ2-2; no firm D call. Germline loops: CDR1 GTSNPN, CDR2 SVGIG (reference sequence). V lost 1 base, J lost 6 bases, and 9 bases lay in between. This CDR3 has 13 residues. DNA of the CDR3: TGTGCCTGGAGTGGGTCCAAGGCCGGGGAGCTGTTTTTT. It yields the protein CAWSGSKAGELFF. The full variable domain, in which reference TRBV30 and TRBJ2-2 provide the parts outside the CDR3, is SQTIHQWPATLVQPVGSPLSLECTVEGTSNPNLYWYRQAAGRGLQLLFYSVGIGQISSEVPQNLSASRPQDRQFILSSKKLLLSDSGFYLCAWSGSKAGELFFGEGSRLTVL.

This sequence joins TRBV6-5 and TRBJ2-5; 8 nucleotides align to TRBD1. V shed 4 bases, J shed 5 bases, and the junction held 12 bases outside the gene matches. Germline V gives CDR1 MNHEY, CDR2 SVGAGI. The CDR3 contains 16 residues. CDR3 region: CASSSAGTGILETQYF. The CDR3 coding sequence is TGTGCCAGCAGTTCCGCCGGGACAGGAATACTCGAGACCCAGTACTTC.

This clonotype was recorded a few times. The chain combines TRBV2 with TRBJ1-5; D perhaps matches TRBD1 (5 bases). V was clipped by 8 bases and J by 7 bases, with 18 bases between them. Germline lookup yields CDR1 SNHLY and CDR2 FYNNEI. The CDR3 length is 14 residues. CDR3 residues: CASGAEGLEQPQHF. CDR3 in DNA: TGTGCCAGCGGAGCCGAGGGGCTGGAACAGCCCCAGCATTTT.

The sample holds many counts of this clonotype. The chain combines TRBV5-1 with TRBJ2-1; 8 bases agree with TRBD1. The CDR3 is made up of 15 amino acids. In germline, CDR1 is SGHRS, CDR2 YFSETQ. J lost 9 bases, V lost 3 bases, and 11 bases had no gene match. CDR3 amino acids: CASSSRTGSRGEQFF. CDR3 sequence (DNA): TGCGCCAGCAGCTCCCGGACAGGGAGTAGGGGTGAGCAGTTCTTC.

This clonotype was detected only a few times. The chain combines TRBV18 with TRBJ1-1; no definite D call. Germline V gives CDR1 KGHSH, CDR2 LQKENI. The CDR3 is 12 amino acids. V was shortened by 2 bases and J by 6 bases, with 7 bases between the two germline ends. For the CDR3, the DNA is TGTGCCAGCTCACCAGGACCGGCTGAAGCTTTCTTT. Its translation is CASSPGPAEAFF.

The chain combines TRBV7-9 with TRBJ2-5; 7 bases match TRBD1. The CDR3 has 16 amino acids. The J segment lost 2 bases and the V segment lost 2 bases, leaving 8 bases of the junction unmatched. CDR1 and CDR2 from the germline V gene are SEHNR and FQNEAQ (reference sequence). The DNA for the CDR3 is TGTGCCAGCAGCTTATCTTACAGGGGAACACAAGAGACCCAGTACTTC. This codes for CASSLSYRGTQETQYF.

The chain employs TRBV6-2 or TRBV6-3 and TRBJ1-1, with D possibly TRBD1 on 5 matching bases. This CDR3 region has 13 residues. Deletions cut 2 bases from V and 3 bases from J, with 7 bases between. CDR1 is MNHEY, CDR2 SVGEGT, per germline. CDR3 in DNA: TGTGCCAGCAGTTACAGGGGTGACACTGAAGCTTTCTTT. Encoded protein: CASSYRGDTEAFF.

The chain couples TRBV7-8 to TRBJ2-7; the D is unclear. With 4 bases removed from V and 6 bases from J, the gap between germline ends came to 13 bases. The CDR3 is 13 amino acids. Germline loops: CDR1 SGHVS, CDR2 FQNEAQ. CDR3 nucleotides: TGTGCCAGCAGCTCTACACAATATTCCGAGCAGTACGTC. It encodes CASSSTQYSEQYV.

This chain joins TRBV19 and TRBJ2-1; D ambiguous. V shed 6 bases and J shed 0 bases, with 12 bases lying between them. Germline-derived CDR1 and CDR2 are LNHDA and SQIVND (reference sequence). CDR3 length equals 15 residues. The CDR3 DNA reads TGTGCCAGTAGGCGAGCCCAGAGCTCCTACAATGAGCAGTTCTTC. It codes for CASRRAQSSYNEQFF.

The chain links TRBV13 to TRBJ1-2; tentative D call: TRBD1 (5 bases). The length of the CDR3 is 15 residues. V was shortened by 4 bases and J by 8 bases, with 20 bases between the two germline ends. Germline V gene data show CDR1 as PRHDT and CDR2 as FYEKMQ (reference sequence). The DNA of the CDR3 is TGTGCCAGCAGCTCCGGGACTGACCATTTTCAAGGCTACACCTTC. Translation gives CASSSGTDHFQGYTF.

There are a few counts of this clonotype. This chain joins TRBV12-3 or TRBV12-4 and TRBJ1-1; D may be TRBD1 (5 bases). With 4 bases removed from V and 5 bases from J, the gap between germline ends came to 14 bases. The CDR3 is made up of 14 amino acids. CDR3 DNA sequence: TGTGCCAGCAGTTGGGGACGTTTAGGTACTGAAGCTTTCTTT. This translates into CASSWGRLGTEAFF.

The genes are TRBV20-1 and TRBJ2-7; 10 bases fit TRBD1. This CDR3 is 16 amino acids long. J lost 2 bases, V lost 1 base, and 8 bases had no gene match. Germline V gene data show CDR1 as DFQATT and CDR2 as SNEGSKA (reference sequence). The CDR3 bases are TGCAGTGCTAGAGCCCCGGACAGGGGGTCAGCCTACGAGCAGTACTTC. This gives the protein CSARAPDRGSAYEQYF.

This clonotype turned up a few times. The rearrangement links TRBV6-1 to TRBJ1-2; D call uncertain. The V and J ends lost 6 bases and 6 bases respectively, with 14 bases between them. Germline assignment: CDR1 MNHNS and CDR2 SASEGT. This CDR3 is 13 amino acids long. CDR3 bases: TGTGCCAGCAGCCCCGGTGGGATCGATGGCTACACCTTC. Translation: CASSPGGIDGYTF.

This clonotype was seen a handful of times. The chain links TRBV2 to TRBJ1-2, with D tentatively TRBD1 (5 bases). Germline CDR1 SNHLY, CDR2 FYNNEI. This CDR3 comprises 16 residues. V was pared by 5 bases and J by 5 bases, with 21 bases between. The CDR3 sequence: CASSRDAPTPTYGYTF. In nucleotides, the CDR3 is TGTGCCAGCAGTAGGGACGCACCGACCCCAACATATGGCTACACCTTC.

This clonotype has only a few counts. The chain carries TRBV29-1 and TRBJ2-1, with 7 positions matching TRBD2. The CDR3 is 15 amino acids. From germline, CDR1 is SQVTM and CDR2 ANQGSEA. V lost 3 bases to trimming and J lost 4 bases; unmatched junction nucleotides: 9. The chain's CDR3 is CSVEGGAGPYNEQFF. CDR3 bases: TGCAGCGTTGAGGGAGGAGCGGGACCTTACAATGAGCAGTTCTTC.

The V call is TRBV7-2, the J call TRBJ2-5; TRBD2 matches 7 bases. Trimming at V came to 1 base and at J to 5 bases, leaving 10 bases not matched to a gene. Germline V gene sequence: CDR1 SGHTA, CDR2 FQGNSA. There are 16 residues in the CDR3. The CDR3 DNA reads TGTGCCAGCAGCTTAGGTGGCGGGAGAAATATCGAGACCCAGTACTTC. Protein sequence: CASSLGGGRNIETQYF.

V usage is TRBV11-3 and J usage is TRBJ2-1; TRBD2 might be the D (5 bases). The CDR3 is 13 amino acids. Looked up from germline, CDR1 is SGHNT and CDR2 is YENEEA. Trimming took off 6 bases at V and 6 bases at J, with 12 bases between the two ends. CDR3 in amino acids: CASSGVRVNEQFF. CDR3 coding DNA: TGTGCCAGCAGTGGAGTGAGGGTCAATGAGCAGTTCTTC.